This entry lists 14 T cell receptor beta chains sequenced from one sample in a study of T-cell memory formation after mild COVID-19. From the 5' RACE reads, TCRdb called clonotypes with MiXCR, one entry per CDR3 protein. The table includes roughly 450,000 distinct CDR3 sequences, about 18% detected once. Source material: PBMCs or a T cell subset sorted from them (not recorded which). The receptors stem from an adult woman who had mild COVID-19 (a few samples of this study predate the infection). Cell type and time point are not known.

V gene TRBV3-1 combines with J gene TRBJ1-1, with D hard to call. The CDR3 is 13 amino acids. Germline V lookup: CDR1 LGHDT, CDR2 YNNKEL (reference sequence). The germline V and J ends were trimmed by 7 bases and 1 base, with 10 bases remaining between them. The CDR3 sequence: CASTGGRNTEAFF. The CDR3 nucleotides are TGTGCCAGCACCGGAGGACGGAACACTGAAGCTTTCTTT.

The CDR3 nucleotides read TGTGCCAGCAGCCTCGGCACGCGGGAGTGGCAGTATTTT. Translation gives CASSLGTREWQYF. The chain uses TRBV4-2 and TRBJ2-3; 7 bases align to TRBD2. CDR3 length equals 13 residues. The V gene's germline CDR1 is LGHNA and CDR2 YNFKEQ. V shed 4 bases and J 11 bases; nucleotides not matched to a gene: 9.

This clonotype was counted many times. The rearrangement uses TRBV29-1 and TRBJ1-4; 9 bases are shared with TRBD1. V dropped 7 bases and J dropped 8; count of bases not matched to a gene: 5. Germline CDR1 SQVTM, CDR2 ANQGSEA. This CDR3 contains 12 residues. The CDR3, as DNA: TGCAGCGCGGGACAGGGTCGGGAAAAACTGTTTTTT. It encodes CSAGQGREKLFF.

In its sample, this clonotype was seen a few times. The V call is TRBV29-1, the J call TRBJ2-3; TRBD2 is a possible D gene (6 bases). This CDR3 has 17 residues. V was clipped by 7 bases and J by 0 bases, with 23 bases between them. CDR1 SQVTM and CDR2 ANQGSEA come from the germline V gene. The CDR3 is CSAGDPRPGRSTDTQYF. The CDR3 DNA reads TGCAGCGCCGGAGATCCTCGTCCCGGGAGAAGCACAGATACGCAGTATTTT.

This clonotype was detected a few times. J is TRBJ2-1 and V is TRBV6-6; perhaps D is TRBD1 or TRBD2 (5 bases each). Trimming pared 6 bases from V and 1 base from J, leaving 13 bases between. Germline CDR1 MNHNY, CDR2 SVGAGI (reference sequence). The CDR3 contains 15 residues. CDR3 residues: CASSTRDGSYNEQFF. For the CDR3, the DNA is TGTGCCAGCAGCACCCGGGACGGTTCCTACAATGAGCAGTTCTTC.

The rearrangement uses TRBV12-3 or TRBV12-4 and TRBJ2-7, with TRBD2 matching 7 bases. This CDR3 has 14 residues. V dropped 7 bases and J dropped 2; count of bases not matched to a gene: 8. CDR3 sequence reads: CASTGSGTTYEQYF. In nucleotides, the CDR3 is TGTGCCAGCACCGGATCCGGGACTACCTACGAGCAGTACTTC.

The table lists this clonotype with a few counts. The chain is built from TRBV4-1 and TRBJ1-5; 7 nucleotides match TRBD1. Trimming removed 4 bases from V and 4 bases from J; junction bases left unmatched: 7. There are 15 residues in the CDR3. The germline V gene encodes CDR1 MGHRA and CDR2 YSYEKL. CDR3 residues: CASSRRDSRNQPQHF. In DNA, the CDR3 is TGCGCCAGCAGCCGCCGGGACAGCCGAAATCAGCCCCAGCATTTT.

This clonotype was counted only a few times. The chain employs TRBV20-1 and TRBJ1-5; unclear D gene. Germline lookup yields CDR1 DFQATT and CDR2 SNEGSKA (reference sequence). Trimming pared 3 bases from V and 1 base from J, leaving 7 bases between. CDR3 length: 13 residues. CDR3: CSARPLSNQPQHF. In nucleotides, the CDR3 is TGCAGTGCTAGGCCACTGAGCAATCAGCCCCAGCATTTT.

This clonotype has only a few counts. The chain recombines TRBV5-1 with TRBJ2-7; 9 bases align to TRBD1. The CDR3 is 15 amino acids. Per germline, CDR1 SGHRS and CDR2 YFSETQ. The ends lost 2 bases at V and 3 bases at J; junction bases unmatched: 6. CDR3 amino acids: CASSFTGGPVYEQYF. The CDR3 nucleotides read TGCGCCAGCAGCTTCACAGGGGGCCCGGTCTACGAGCAGTACTTC. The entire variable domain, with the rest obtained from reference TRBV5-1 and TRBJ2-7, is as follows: KAGVTQTPRYLIKTRGQQVTLSCSPISGHRSVSWYQQTPGQGLQFLFEYFSETQRNKGNFPGRFSGRQFSNSRSEMNVSTLELGDSALYLCASSFTGGPVYEQYFGPGTRLTVT.

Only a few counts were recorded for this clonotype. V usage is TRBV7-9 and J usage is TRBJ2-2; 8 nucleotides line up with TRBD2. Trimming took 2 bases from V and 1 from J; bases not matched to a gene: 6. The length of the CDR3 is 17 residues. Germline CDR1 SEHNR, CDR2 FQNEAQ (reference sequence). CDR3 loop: CASSLKGTSRNTGELFF. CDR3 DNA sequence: TGTGCCAGCAGCTTAAAGGGGACTAGTCGGAACACCGGGGAGCTGTTTTTT. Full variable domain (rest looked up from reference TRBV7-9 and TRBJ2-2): DTGVSQNPRHKITKRGQNVTFRCDPISEHNRLYWYRQTLGQGPEFLTYFQNEAQLEKSRLLSDRFSAERPKGSFSTLEIQRTEQGDSAMYLCASSLKGTSRNTGELFFGEGSRLTVL.

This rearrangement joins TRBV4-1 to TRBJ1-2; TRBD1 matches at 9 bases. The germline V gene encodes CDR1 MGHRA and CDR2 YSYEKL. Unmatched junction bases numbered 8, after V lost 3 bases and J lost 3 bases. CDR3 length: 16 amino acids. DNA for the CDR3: TGCGCCAGCAGCCAGGCGACCGGGACAGGGTACTATGGCTACACCTTC. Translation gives CASSQATGTGYYGYTF.

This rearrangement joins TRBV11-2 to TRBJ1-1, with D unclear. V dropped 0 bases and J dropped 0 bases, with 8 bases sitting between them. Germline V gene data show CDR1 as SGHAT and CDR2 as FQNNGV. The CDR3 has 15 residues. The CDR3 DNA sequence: TGTGCCAGCAGCTTAGACCAGGTGATGAACACTGAAGCTTTCTTT. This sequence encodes CASSLDQVMNTEAFF.

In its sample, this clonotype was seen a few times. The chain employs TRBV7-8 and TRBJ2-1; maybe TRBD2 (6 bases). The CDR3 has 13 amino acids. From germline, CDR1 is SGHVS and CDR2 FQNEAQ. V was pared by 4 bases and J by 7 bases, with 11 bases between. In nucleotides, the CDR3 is TGTGCCAGCAGCTGGGGGGTCGGTAATGAGCAGTTCTTC. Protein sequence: CASSWGVGNEQFF. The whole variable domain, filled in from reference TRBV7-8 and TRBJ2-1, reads GAGVSQSPRYKVAKRGQDVALRCDPISGHVSLFWYQQALGQGPEFLTYFQNEAQLDKSGLPSDRFFAERPEGSVSTLKIQRTQQEDSAVYLCASSWGVGNEQFFGPGTRLTVL.

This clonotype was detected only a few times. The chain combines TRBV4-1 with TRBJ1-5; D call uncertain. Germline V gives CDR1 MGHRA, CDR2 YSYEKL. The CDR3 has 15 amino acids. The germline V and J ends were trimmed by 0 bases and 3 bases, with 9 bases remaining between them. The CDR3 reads CASSQDWELNQPQHF. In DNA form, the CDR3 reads TGCGCCAGCAGCCAAGATTGGGAGCTCAATCAGCCCCAGCATTTT.